This T cell receptor beta chain was identified in a study of T cell changes during pregnancy in multiple sclerosis. Data came from immunoSEQ multiplex PCR; TCRdb stores just in-frame clones and leaves some out. This table holds 59,000 or so clones, about 93% found once. The V end lost 5 bases, the J end lost 4 bases, and 14 bases lay between the germline ends. The CDR3 has 14 residues. The germline CDR1 and CDR2 sequences are PRHDT and FYEKMQ (reference sequence). The V and J genes are TRBV13 and TRBJ1-2, with D perhaps TRBD1 (6 bases). The source material was peripheral blood, sampled in the third trimester of pregnancy. The TCR comes from a female donor in good health, enrolled as a control in a pregnancy study. The CDR3 DNA sequence: TGTGCCAGCAGCCTAGACCGGACAGTCTATGGCTACACCTTC. Amino acid sequence: CASSLDRTVYGYTF.